This T cell receptor beta chain was sequenced for a study of T cells in Graves' hyperthyroidism and ophthalmopathy. This CDR3 comprises 13 residues. V lost 2 bases and J 6 bases, leaving 10 bases between the germline ends. Looked up from germline, CDR1 is KGHSH and CDR2 is LQKENI. Amplified TCR beta CDR3 regions came from RNA transcripts. An initial round of RT-PCR targeting the TCR CDR3 relied on the HTBI primer set. Using its own MiXCR run on the multiplex PCR reads, TCRdb lists one record per CDR3 protein. The sample holds around 350,000 distinct CDR3 sequences, approximately 19% seen once. The TCR sequence derives from a woman between 18 and 30 years old with Graves' hyperthyroidism. Specimen: blood. The rearrangement uses TRBV18 and TRBJ1-2; possibly TRBD1 for D (6 bases). The CDR3 loop reads CASSPDRNHGYTF. For the CDR3, the DNA is TGTGCCAGCTCACCAGACAGGAACCATGGCTACACCTTC.